This is a list of T cell receptor beta chains from one sample in a study of vaccination effects on CD4 cells after COVID-19. These receptors' antigens are unknown. Data came from immunoSEQ multiplex PCR; TCRdb stores just in-frame clones and leaves some out. The sample lists 30,000 to 40,000 clones, roughly four fifths seen once, with around 2% in the top ten. The sample was CD4+ T cells from PBMCs cultured with HCoV-NL63 spike peptides, taken after COVID-19 vaccination. Every receptor here comes from a human donor who received a COVID-19 vaccine. Some clones in this sample may be carry-over from other donors' samples. Both conserved end residues are part of each CDR3. The order of the fields is D gene, V gene, clone size, J gene, CDR3 protein, CDR3 DNA. A D gene is named only where the DNA matches it firmly. Only part of the rows carry a size: once, few, many, or a class if the clone is expanded.

NA,TRBV19,NA,TRBJ1-6,CASSSSGTNNSPLHF,TGTGCCAGTAGTTCCTCCGGGACAAACAATTCACCCCTCCACTTT
NA,TRBV11-2,NA,TRBJ1-1,CASSLMRNTEAFF,TGTGCCAGCAGCTTAATGAGGAACACTGAAGCTTTCTTT
NA,TRBV5-6,NA,TRBJ2-2,CASSLLAGGTGELFF,TGTGCCAGCAGCTTGTTAGCAGGGGGGACCGGGGAGCTGTTTTTT
NA,TRBV20-1,NA,TRBJ2-1,CSASTAANEQFF,TGCAGTGCTAGTACTGCGGCCAATGAGCAGTTCTTC
NA,TRBV18,NA,TRBJ1-1,CASSPDRIPNTEAFF,TGTGCCAGCTCACCAGACAGAATTCCAAACACTGAAGCTTTCTTT
TRBD1,TRBV6-2/TRBV6-3,NA,TRBJ1-2,CASSFLGGQGSANYGYTF,TGTGCCAGCAGCTTCCTCGGGGGACAGGGATCGGCTAACTATGGCTACACCTTC
NA,TRBV4-3,NA,TRBJ1-2,CASSQGSLTVNYGYTF,TGCGCCAGCAGCCAAGGATCCTTGACAGTTAACTATGGCTACACCTTC
NA,TRBV2,NA,TRBJ1-3,CASTPIGFRSGNTIYF,TGTGCCAGCACTCCCATTGGGTTCCGCTCTGGAAACACCATATATTTT
NA,TRBV27,NA,TRBJ2-1,CASSLQRHTLYYNEQFF,TGTGCCAGCAGCCTACAGCGACACACCCTTTACTACAATGAGCAGTTCTTC
NA,TRBV10-2,NA,TRBJ1-2,CASSEARQGLGYTF,TGCGCCAGCAGTGAGGCGAGGCAGGGATTAGGCTACACCTTC
NA,TRBV28,NA,TRBJ1-3,CASSGNTIYF,TGTGCCAGCAGTGGAAACACCATATATTTT
TRBD2,TRBV6-5,NA,TRBJ2-5,CASSYSELAGPETQYF,TGTGCCAGCAGTTACTCCGAACTAGCGGGGCCGGAGACCCAGTACTTC
NA,TRBV7-8,few,TRBJ1-1,CASNSAASGTEAFF,TGTGCCAGCAACTCTGCAGCCTCCGGGACTGAAGCTTTCTTT
NA,TRBV27,NA,TRBJ1-2,CASSHRSGTDYGYTF,TGTGCCAGCAGCCATAGGTCCGGGACGGACTATGGCTACACCTTC
NA,TRBV18,NA,TRBJ1-1,CASSPASRKNTEAFF,TGTGCCAGCTCACCAGCTAGTCGCAAGAACACTGAAGCTTTCTTT
NA,TRBV11-2,NA,TRBJ2-1,CASSHPHRGLSYNEQFF,TGTGCCAGCAGCCATCCTCACCGGGGGCTTTCCTACAATGAGCAGTTCTTC
NA,TRBV6-2/TRBV6-3,NA,TRBJ1-5,CASSSRPGDTNQPQHF,TGTGCCAGCAGTTCCCGGCCCGGGGATACCAATCAGCCCCAGCATTTT
NA,TRBV3-1/TRBV3-2,NA,TRBJ2-3,CASSHLDSAQYF,TGTGCCAGCAGCCACTTAGATTCTGCGCAGTATTTT
TRBD2,TRBV29-1,NA,TRBJ2-3,CSVGLVTGGRTDTQYF,TGCAGCGTGGGGTTGGTAACGGGGGGGCGCACAGATACGCAGTATTTT
TRBD2,TRBV5-6,NA,TRBJ2-5,CASSPDRWVAGVIQETQYF,TGTGCCAGCAGCCCCGATCGGTGGGTAGCGGGGGTTATCCAAGAGACCCAGTACTTC
NA,TRBV3-1/TRBV3-2,NA,TRBJ1-6,CASTSGGGKNSPLHF,TGTGCCAGCACCTCAGGCGGAGGGAAAAATTCACCCCTCCACTTT
TRBD1,TRBV7-9,NA,TRBJ1-2,CASSLSGGMGGYTF,TGTGCCAGCAGCTTATCAGGGGGGATGGGTGGCTACACCTTC
NA,TRBV5-1,NA,TRBJ1-1,CASSLGGGINTEAFF,TGCGCCAGCAGCTTGGGTGGGGGCATTAACACTGAAGCTTTCTTT
NA,TRBV6-6,NA,TRBJ1-6,CASRRQYNSPLHF,TGTGCCAGCAGGCGGCAATATAATTCACCCCTCCACTTT
NA,TRBV9,NA,TRBJ2-3,CASSVPTGATDTQYF,TGTGCCAGCAGCGTCCCGACAGGAGCCACAGATACGCAGTATTTT
NA,TRBV30,NA,TRBJ1-5,CAWSVLGRVGNQPQHF,TGTGCCTGGAGTGTCCTCGGCAGGGTAGGCAATCAGCCCCAGCATTTT
NA,TRBV6-2/TRBV6-3,NA,TRBJ1-4,CASSPLVGGQTNEKLFF,TGTGCCAGCAGCCCTCTGGTGGGGGGGCAAACTAATGAAAAACTGTTTTTT
TRBD2,TRBV28,NA,TRBJ2-2,CASRLGLAGGKGNTGELFF,TGTGCCAGCAGGCTGGGACTAGCGGGGGGAAAAGGGAACACCGGGGAGCTGTTTTTT
TRBD1,TRBV5-6,NA,TRBJ1-5,CASSLRAGGSNQPQHF,TGTGCCAGCAGCTTGCGGGCAGGGGGGAGCAATCAGCCCCAGCATTTT
NA,TRBV5-1,NA,TRBJ1-1,CASSVGPRGTEAFF,TGCGCCAGCAGCGTGGGACCCAGGGGCACTGAAGCTTTCTTT
NA,TRBV5-4,NA,TRBJ2-6,CASTWKGSGANVLTF,TGTGCCAGCACCTGGAAGGGCTCTGGGGCCAACGTCCTGACTTTC
NA,TRBV29-1,NA,TRBJ1-2,CSVEWVEYGYTF,TGCAGCGTTGAGTGGGTTGAATATGGCTACACCTTC
TRBD1,TRBV11-2,NA,TRBJ2-4,CASSTGQVLAKNIQYF,TGTGCCAGCAGCACCGGACAGGTTCTAGCCAAAAACATTCAGTACTTC
NA,TRBV30,once,TRBJ1-1,CAWSSNREFTEAFF,TGTGCCTGGAGTTCGAACAGGGAATTCACTGAAGCTTTCTTT
TRBD2,TRBV7-8,NA,TRBJ2-3,CASSFGRGLAGDTQYF,TGTGCCAGCAGCTTCGGTAGGGGACTAGCAGGAGATACGCAGTATTTT
TRBD1,TRBV5-1,once,TRBJ2-3,CASSLGGTGFHGTDTQYF,TGCGCCAGCAGCTTGGGGGGGACAGGGTTTCACGGCACAGATACGCAGTATTTT
NA,TRBV5-1,NA,TRBJ2-1,CASSPRDKTYNEQFF,TGCGCCAGCAGCCCCCGGGACAAGACCTACAATGAGCAGTTCTTC
NA,TRBV27,few,TRBJ2-1,CASSLYFLGLQPKEQFF,TGTGCCAGCAGTTTATATTTCCTGGGATTGCAACCAAAGGAGCAGTTCTTC
TRBD1,TRBV5-6,NA,TRBJ1-2,CASSPDRNYGYTF,TGTGCCAGCAGCCCGGACAGGAACTATGGCTACACCTTC
NA,TRBV4-3,few,TRBJ1-2,CASSLISGAYTF,TGCGCCAGCAGCCTCATTTCCGGGGCCTACACCTTC
NA,TRBV9,once,TRBJ1-2,CASSVAVGNYGYTF,TGTGCCAGCAGCGTAGCTGTAGGGAACTATGGCTACACCTTC
NA,TRBV4-1,NA,TRBJ1-5,CASSQPDSSNQPQHF,TGCGCCAGCAGCCAACCAGACAGTAGCAATCAGCCCCAGCATTTT
TRBD1,TRBV12-3/TRBV12-4,once,TRBJ2-5,CASSPDRAETQYF,TGTGCCAGCAGTCCAGACAGGGCGGAGACCCAGTACTTC
NA,TRBV6-5,NA,TRBJ1-3,CASGRGQYGNTIYF,TGTGCCAGCGGACGGGGCCAGTATGGAAACACCATATATTTT
NA,TRBV5-4,NA,TRBJ2-4,CASSNRGGKNIQYF,TGTGCCAGCAGCAACCGTGGTGGCAAAAACATTCAGTACTTC
NA,TRBV15,NA,TRBJ1-1,CATRGLAEAFF,TGTGCCACCAGGGGTCTCGCTGAAGCTTTCTTT
TRBD1,TRBV19,NA,TRBJ2-2,CASSNRGTGELFF,TGTGCCAGTAGCAACAGGGGTACCGGGGAGCTGTTTTTT
NA,TRBV6-6,once,TRBJ2-2,CASSYSGKVAGELFF,TGTGCCAGCAGTTACTCTGGGAAGGTTGCCGGGGAGCTGTTTTTT
TRBD1,TRBV5-1,NA,TRBJ2-2,CASSPGTGGKTGELFF,TGCGCCAGCAGCCCGGGGACAGGGGGAAAAACCGGGGAGCTGTTTTTT
NA,TRBV7-2,NA,TRBJ1-1,CASSLRSEGAREAFF,TGTGCCAGCAGCCTACGGAGTGAAGGGGCGCGTGAAGCTTTCTTT